The rows below give T cell receptor beta chains drawn from one sample of a study of Graves' ophthalmopathy and Graves' hyperthyroidism. TCRdb reprocessed the multiplex PCR reads via MiXCR and lists one record per CDR3 protein. The data contain around 1.1 million distinct CDR3 sequences, about 35% of them seen just once; the ten biggest clones take up around 10%. Specimen: peripheral blood or thyroid tissue (not recorded which). All receptors derive from an adult man with Graves' hyperthyroidism. The CDR3 runs from the conserved cysteine through the conserved F or W. D genes are given only for firm matches. The size entry is marked missing in some rows and otherwise reads once, few, many or a size class.

d_call	j_call	clone_size	cdr3_length	v_call	cdr3_nt	cdr3_aa
NA	TRBJ1-2	NA	12	TRBV30	TGTGCCTGGAGTGTAATGGACACCCGTATCTCCTTC	CAWSVMDTRISF
NA	TRBJ1-5	NA	14	TRBV15	TGTGCCACCAGCAGCCAAGCCCGGAATCAGCCCCAGCATTTT	CATSSQARNQPQHF
TRBD1	TRBJ1-2	NA	13	TRBV10-3	TGTGCCATCAGTGCCGACAGGGGGCGAGGCTACACCTTC	CAISADRGRGYTF
NA	TRBJ1-2	NA	14	TRBV24-1	TGTGCCACCAGTGATCGGCAGGGCGACTATGGCTACACCTTC	CATSDRQGDYGYTF
TRBD2	TRBJ2-7	few	14	TRBV12-3/TRBV12-4	TGTGCCAGCAGTTTTGGGGGAGGGCCGTGGGAGCAGTACTTC	CASSFGGGPWEQYF
TRBD2	TRBJ2-7	few	15	TRBV5-1	TGCGCCAGCAGCTTCGGACTAGCGGGGGGAGACGAGCAGTACTTC	CASSFGLAGGDEQYF
NA	TRBJ2-7	NA	16	TRBV25-1	TGTGCCAGCAGGGAGGCTGGGGGGGCTCGTACTTACGAGCAGTACTTC	CASREAGGARTYEQYF
NA	TRBJ2-7	few	15	TRBV7-9	TGTGCCAGCAGCCCCGATTTACGAGCCGCCTACGAGCAGTACTTC	CASSPDLRAAYEQYF
NA	TRBJ2-2	NA	16	TRBV11-2	TGTGCCAGCAGCCCCCCCGGTGGGCGGAACACCGGGGAGCTGTTTTTT	CASSPPGGRNTGELFF
TRBD1	TRBJ1-5	NA	15	TRBV19	TGTGCCAGTAGTAGTACAGGGGGAAATAATCAGCCCCAGCATTTT	CASSSTGGNNQPQHF
NA	TRBJ1-5	many	18	TRBV7-8	TGTGCCAGCACCGGGTCTGCTCATACAGAAGAGGGCAATCAGCCCCAGCATTTT	CASTGSAHTEEGNQPQHF
NA	TRBJ2-6	NA	16	TRBV25-1	TGTGCCAGCAGTGCAATACAGGCGGCCGGGGCCAACGTCCTGACTTTC	CASSAIQAAGANVLTF
TRBD1	TRBJ2-7	NA	15	TRBV10-3	TGTGCCATCAGTGGCGGGACAGGGAGGGGCAACGAGCAGTACTTC	CAISGGTGRGNEQYF
TRBD1	TRBJ1-5	many	14	TRBV19	TGTGCCAGTGGGACAGGGTTCAGCAATCAGCCCCAGCATTTT	CASGTGFSNQPQHF
TRBD1	TRBJ2-5	NA	16	TRBV5-1	TGCGCCAGCAGCATCACCGGACAGGGGGCGCAGGAGACCCAGTACTTC	CASSITGQGAQETQYF
NA	TRBJ1-6	NA	15	TRBV9	TGTGCCAGCAGTGCGGACGGAGATTATAATTCACCCCTCCACTTT	CASSADGDYNSPLHF
TRBD1	TRBJ2-7	NA	14	TRBV28	TGTGCCAGCAGATGGGACAGGGGGCTTTGGGAGCAGTACTTC	CASRWDRGLWEQYF
NA	TRBJ2-7	many	17	TRBV7-8	TGTGCCAGCAGCTTCCCCAGGGGCCGACCGGAGATGAGGGAGCAGTACTTC	CASSFPRGRPEMREQYF
NA	TRBJ1-1	NA	14	TRBV19	TGTGCCAGTGGTATCTGGGGGGCGCGGACTGAAGCTTTCTTT	CASGIWGARTEAFF
NA	TRBJ1-1	many	12	TRBV20-1	TGCAGTGCTAGAGGGATCAGGACTGAAGCTTTCTTT	CSARGIRTEAFF
NA	TRBJ1-6	many	16	TRBV20-1	TGCAGTGCTAGAGAAGGGGGGAGCTCCTATAATTCACCCCTCCACTTT	CSAREGGSSYNSPLHF
NA	TRBJ1-5	NA	16	TRBV4-3	TGCGCCAGCAGCCAAGATAGACAGAATAGCAATCAGCCCCAGCATTTT	CASSQDRQNSNQPQHF
NA	TRBJ2-7	NA	13	TRBV9	TGTGCCAGCAGCGTAGACACACCCTACGAGCAGTACTTC	CASSVDTPYEQYF
TRBD1	TRBJ1-1	many	13	TRBV20-1	TGCAGTGCTTATTACGACAGGGCTACTGAAGCTTTCTTT	CSAYYDRATEAFF
TRBD1	TRBJ2-7	NA	12	TRBV6-2/TRBV6-3	TGTGCCACCTCGGGACAGGGGGCCGAGCAGTACTTC	CATSGQGAEQYF
NA	TRBJ2-7	NA	13	TRBV28	TGTGCCAGCACCCTAACAGGCTCCTACGAGCAGTACTTC	CASTLTGSYEQYF
TRBD2	TRBJ2-5	NA	14	TRBV7-9	TGTGCCAGCAGCCGTAGGACTAGCGGGGAGACCCAGTACTTC	CASSRRTSGETQYF
NA	TRBJ1-1	many	14	TRBV12-3/TRBV12-4	TGTGCCAGCAGATTTATAGGGATCAACACTGAAGCTTTCTTT	CASRFIGINTEAFF
NA	TRBJ2-5	few	14	TRBV7-3	TGTGCCTGGAGTCCCGGACAGCATCAAGAGACCCAGTACTTC	CAWSPGQHQETQYF
NA	TRBJ1-2	NA	14	TRBV29-1	TGCAGCGTTGAAGGGGGGAGGGGGGTGGAGAGCTACACCTTC	CSVEGGRGVESYTF
TRBD1	TRBJ1-2	NA	17	TRBV7-6	TGTGCCAGCTTACCCAGGGGGCAATCTACGGCTAACTATGGCCACACCTTC	CASLPRGQSTANYGHTF
NA	TRBJ2-5	NA	16	TRBV4-2	TGTGCCAGCAGCCAAGATCCGGACGGGACGAAAGAGACCCAGTACTTC	CASSQDPDGTKETQYF
NA	TRBJ2-5	few	13	TRBV6-5	TGTGCCAGCAGTCCCCTGGACGTGCAGACCCAGTACTTC	CASSPLDVQTQYF
NA	TRBJ1-6	many	14	TRBV4-3	TGCGCCAGCAGCCGAGACAGAACGAGGTCACCCCTCCACTTT	CASSRDRTRSPLHF
TRBD1	TRBJ2-7	NA	15	TRBV10-2	TGCGCCAGCAGTGACTCCGGGAAGACAGGGAACGAGCAGTACTTC	CASSDSGKTGNEQYF
TRBD2	TRBJ2-2	few	16	TRBV5-5	TGTGCCAGCACGGGGAGGGTCTGGGCGAACACCGGGGAGCTGTTTTTT	CASTGRVWANTGELFF
TRBD1	TRBJ1-4	NA	14	TRBV9	TGTGCCAGCAACCTGGGGACAGGGGATGAAAAACTGTTTTTT	CASNLGTGDEKLFF
TRBD1	TRBJ1-2	many	14	TRBV6-5	TGTGCCAGCAGTGAAGGGACAGGGATCTATGGCTACACCTTC	CASSEGTGIYGYTF
TRBD2	TRBJ2-2	few	15	TRBV19	TGTGCCAGTAGGAACGGGGGGGCGGACACCGGGGAGCTGTTTTTT	CASRNGGADTGELFF
NA	TRBJ1-4	few	16	TRBV7-9	TGTGCCAGCAGCTTTGGGGACCTCGGCACTAATGAAAAACTGTTTTTT	CASSFGDLGTNEKLFF
NA	TRBJ1-3	NA	15	TRBV28	TGTGCCAGCAGTCCTCCGGGACTCTCTGGAAACACCATATATTTT	CASSPPGLSGNTIYF
NA	TRBJ1-5	NA	14	TRBV12-3/TRBV12-4	TGTGCCAGCAGTTCTTTATCGGGCAATCAGCCCCAGCATTTT	CASSSLSGNQPQHF
TRBD1	TRBJ1-2	many	15	TRBV24-1	TGTGCCACCAGCTCGGGACAGGGGGCTAGGGATGGCTACACCTTC	CATSSGQGARDGYTF
NA	TRBJ1-1	NA	14	TRBV7-9	TGTGCCAGCAAACTACGGGGGGCTGGTACTGAAGCTTTCTTT	CASKLRGAGTEAFF
TRBD2	TRBJ2-7	many	14	TRBV20-1	TGCAGTGCTAGTGGCCGGGGGGATCCCTACGAGCAGTACTTC	CSASGRGDPYEQYF
TRBD1	TRBJ2-7	many	16	TRBV4-3	TGCGCCAGCAGTCCCGTTAGGGCAGGGGGCATCCACGAGCAGTACTTC	CASSPVRAGGIHEQYF
NA	TRBJ1-1	few	14	TRBV4-1	TGCGCCAGCAGCCGTCAATCGGGGGGAACTGAAGCTTTCTTT	CASSRQSGGTEAFF
NA	TRBJ2-7	NA	15	TRBV19	TGTGCCAGTAGTATTCGGGCAGGTCCTCCCTACGAGCAGTACTTC	CASSIRAGPPYEQYF
NA	TRBJ1-1	many	13	TRBV15	TGTGCCACCAGCAGAGATAAGTACACTGAAGCTTTCTTT	CATSRDKYTEAFF
NA	TRBJ2-5	once	13	TRBV20-1	TGTAGTGCTCTGGAGCTGGGGGTTCAGACCCAGTACTTC	CSALELGVQTQYF
NA	TRBJ1-1	many	14	TRBV25-1	TGTGCCAGCAGGCTGGCCGAGATGAACACTGAAGCTTTCTTT	CASRLAEMNTEAFF
NA	TRBJ1-4	NA	16	TRBV5-6	TGTGCCAGTCGCGGGAGGAGGACCGGGACTAATGAAAAACTGTTTTTT	CASRGRRTGTNEKLFF
NA	TRBJ2-5	few	16	TRBV7-9	TGTGCCAGCAGCTTTGGCGGGCCTACGCTCCAAGAGACCCAGTACTTC	CASSFGGPTLQETQYF
TRBD2	TRBJ2-7	NA	18	TRBV2	TGTGCCAGCAGTGAAGCCCCGCCTTACGCGGGAGTAGGTTACGAGCAGTACTTC	CASSEAPPYAGVGYEQYF